The 21 T cell receptor beta chains below all came from one sample that was sequenced in a study of T cells in women clearing cervical HPV infection. TCRdb's copy holds only in-frame clones and misses some; the assay was immunoSEQ multiplex PCR. The repertoire table contains about 32,000 clones. Source material: blood buffy coat. Receptors originate from a woman between 18 and 69 years old with a cervical HPV16 infection that either progressed to CIN3+ or cleared (not recorded which).

A remark on this clone: The CDR3 is cut off 3 residues early in the read; its end comes from the germline J gene. The chain uses TRBV7-9 and TRBJ2-1, with D perhaps TRBD2 (6 bases). There are 15 residues in the CDR3. Germline assignment: CDR1 SEHNR and CDR2 FQNEAQ (reference sequence). V shed 5 bases and J shed 4 bases, with 15 bases lying between them. CDR3 in amino acids: CASSVINGTYNEQFF. The sequenced CDR3 bases are TGTGCCAGCAGCGTAATCAACGGGACTTACAATGAG.

For this clone: The sequence runs out 3 residues before the end of the CDR3; the remainder is reconstructed from the germline J gene. This rearrangement joins TRBV7-9 to TRBJ1-1; no clear D. V was trimmed by 6 bases and J by 6 bases, leaving 8 bases between them. In germline, CDR1 is SEHNR, CDR2 FQNEAQ (reference sequence). This CDR3 has 11 amino acids. CDR3 sequence: CASRIGAEAFF. The CDR3 DNA, read in part, is TGTGCCAGCAGAATCGGGGCTGAA.

The chain's CDR3 is CSARDLDTLSYEQYF. The CDR3 bases that were read are TGCAGTGCTAGAGATCTTGACACCCTCTCCTACGAG. J is TRBJ2-7 and V is TRBV20-1; D not certain. The CDR3 end falls 3 residues outside the read, so it is completed with the germline J gene. Between the trimmed V and J ends, which lost 0 bases and 0 bases, there was a span of 12 bases. CDR3 length: 15 amino acids. Per the germline V gene, CDR1 is DFQATT and CDR2 is SNEGSKA (reference sequence).

On this clone: The CDR3 goes on 3 residues after the read ends, and that part is filled in from the germline J gene. J is TRBJ1-4 and V is TRBV6-1; TRBD1 might be the D (5 bases). The CDR3 sequence is 16 residues long. Germline CDR1 and CDR2: MNHNS and SASEGT. V dropped 1 base and J dropped 7 bases, with 16 bases sitting between them. Partial CDR3 DNA: TGTGCCAGCAGTGAAGATGGGACGCGGGGGAGTGAAAAA. Translating gives CASSEDGTRGSEK. The complete CDR3 protein is CASSEDGTRGSEKLFF.

Regarding this clone: With the read ending 3 residues before the CDR3 end, the germline J gene is used to fill in that end. This rearrangement joins TRBV20-1 to TRBJ2-7; TRBD2 is a possible D gene (5 bases). V lost 1 base, J lost 0 bases, and 10 bases lay in between. CDR3 length: 14 amino acids. CDR1 and CDR2 (germline): DFQATT, SNEGSKA (reference sequence). The sequenced CDR3 bases are TGCAGTGCTAGAGCGGGGAGCCTCTCCTACGAG. Protein: CSARAGSLSYE. In full, the CDR3 is CSARAGSLSYEQYF.

Partial CDR3 DNA: TGTGCCAGCAGCTTAGATGCGGGCCTTAGCACAGATACG. It codes for CASSLDAGLSTDT. The full CDR3 reads CASSLDAGLSTDTQYF. The chain is built from TRBV7-6 and TRBJ2-3; D may be TRBD2 (5 bases). The missing CDR3 end, 3 residues past where the read stops, is filled in from the germline J gene. There are 16 residues in the CDR3. The germline gives CDR1 SGHVS, CDR2 FNYEAQ. V was shortened by 1 base and J by 0 bases, with 11 bases between the two germline ends. Based on the CDR3 plus reference TRBV7-6 and TRBJ2-3, the full variable domain is GAGVSQSPRYKVTKRGQDVALRCDPISGHVSLYWYRQALGQGPEFLTYFNYEAQQDKSGLPNDRFSAERPEGSISTLTIQRTEQRDSAMYRCASSLDAGLSTDTQYFGPGTRLTVL.

In the case of this clone: The read gets to within 3 residues of the CDR3 end, and the germline J gene fills in the rest. This chain connects TRBV19 to TRBJ2-3; D perhaps matches TRBD1 (5 bases). The ends were cut back, 5 bases at V and 0 bases at J, with 9 bases in the middle. This CDR3 spans 14 amino acids. The germline V gene has CDR1 LNHDA and CDR2 SQIVND (reference sequence). CDR3 DNA (partial): TGTGCCAGTAGTTCACAGGTCAGCACAGATACG. Protein product: CASSSQVSTDT. The whole CDR3 is CASSSQVSTDTQYF.

On this clone: The DNA ends 3 residues before the CDR3 does, and the rest of the CDR3 is filled in from the germline J gene. This sequence joins TRBV7-3 and TRBJ1-2; TRBD1 agrees at 10 bases. The germline V gene encodes CDR1 SGHTA and CDR2 FQGTGA. With 5 bases clipped from V and 6 bases from J, the junction kept 6 bases outside the gene matches. The CDR3 covers 14 residues. CDR3 DNA, as far as it was read: TGTGCCAGCAGCAGGACAGGGGGGACAGATGGC. Translating it yields CASSRTGGTDG. The whole CDR3 is CASSRTGGTDGYTF.

Concerning this clone itself: The read is 3 residues too short to cover the CDR3 end, so that end is filled in from the germline J gene. V gene TRBV12-3 or TRBV12-4 combines with J gene TRBJ2-1; 7 bases fit TRBD1. J lost 4 bases, V lost 5 bases, and 5 bases had no gene match. The CDR3 loop spans 14 amino acids. The CDR3 reads CASSPGQNYNEQFF. The sequenced CDR3 bases are TGTGCCAGCAGTCCGGGACAGAATTACAATGAG.

On this clone itself: The read stops 3 residues short of the end of the CDR3; the missing end is completed from the germline J gene. The V call is TRBV5-1, the J call TRBJ1-4; TRBD1 might be the D (6 bases). V lost 5 bases and J lost 7, with 30 bases in between. Germline V gene sequence: CDR1 SGHRS, CDR2 YFSETQ. The CDR3 sequence is 19 residues long. The sequenced CDR3 bases are TGCGCCAGCAGTACACAGGGTTTCGGGCCCGGTAGTCTTGGTGAAAAA. The encoded protein is CASSTQGFGPGSLGEK. The complete CDR3 protein is CASSTQGFGPGSLGEKLFF.

Comment on this clone: The read ends 3 residues shy of where the CDR3 ends; the end is completed using the germline J gene. The chain employs TRBV13 and TRBJ1-1; no firm D call. The CDR3 sequence is 11 residues long. Germline CDR1 is PRHDT and CDR2 is FYEKMQ (reference sequence). CDR3 DNA (partial): TGTGCCAGCAGCCACACCGTTGGA. As protein: CASSHTVG. The full-length CDR3 reads as CASSHTVGAFF.

Concerning this clone: The CDR3 end is not reached by the read, which stops 3 residues before it; the germline J gene fills it in. The sample carries other DNA sequences with the same CDR3. The chain recombines TRBV20-1 with TRBJ2-5, with TRBD2 matching over 8 bases. Germline V gene data show CDR1 as DFQATT and CDR2 as SNEGSKA (reference sequence). The CDR3 consists of 14 residues. V was pared by 0 bases and J by 1 base, with 1 base of the junction left unmatched. This CDR3 is CSARDGGVQETQYF. Partial CDR3 DNA: TGCAGTGCTAGAGACGGGGGGGTCCAAGAGACC.

In the case of this clone: Coverage ceases 3 residues before the CDR3 finishes, and the germline J gene fills in the end. The J gene is TRBJ2-5, the V gene TRBV9; 10 bases agree with TRBD2. V lost 0 bases and J lost 4; bases outside the gene matches: 6. Germline V CDR1 and CDR2: SGDLS, YYNGEE. The CDR3 totals 16 residues. The CDR3 sequence is CASSVAGLAVRETQYF. The covered CDR3 bases are TGTGCCAGCAGCGTAGCAGGACTAGCGGTACGAGAGACC.

Regarding this clone: The sequence runs out 3 residues before the end of the CDR3; the remainder is reconstructed from the germline J gene. The V gene is TRBV20-1, the J gene TRBJ1-3; D possibly corresponds to TRBD1 (5 bases). This CDR3 comprises 13 residues. CDR1 and CDR2 (germline): DFQATT, SNEGSKA (reference sequence). V was cut by 0 bases and J by 9 bases, with 12 bases left in between. CDR3 DNA (partial): TGCAGTGCTAGAGAACCAGGGAGGAGCACC. Translation gives CSAREPGRST. The CDR3 as a whole reads CSAREPGRSTIYF.

On this clone itself: The read finishes 3 residues shy of the CDR3 end, and the germline J gene is used to complete it. The J gene is TRBJ2-1, the V gene TRBV28, with 9 nucleotides matching TRBD2. This CDR3 contains 18 residues. The germline CDR1 and CDR2 sequences are MDHEN and SYDVKM. Losses at the gene ends were 2 bases for V and 8 bases for J; bases not matched to a gene: 16. The CDR3 reads CASSLGGGRRGGLDEQFF. The part of the CDR3 DNA that was read is TGTGCCAGCAGTTTAGGGGGTGGGCGGCGGGGGGGCTTGGATGAG.

Comments on this clone: The sequence runs out 3 residues before the end of the CDR3; the remainder is reconstructed from the germline J gene. V is TRBV5-6 and J is TRBJ2-1; 8 bases are shared with TRBD1. The CDR3 length is 14 residues. CDR1 is SGHDT, CDR2 YYEEEE, per germline. V was clipped by 4 bases and J by 4 bases; unmatched bases: 4. CDR3 amino acids: CASSGQGSYNEQFF. The part of the CDR3 DNA that was read is TGTGCCAGCAGCGGACAGGGAAGTTACAATGAG. Complete variable domain (other parts from reference TRBV5-6 and TRBJ2-1): DAGVTQSPTHLIKTRGQQVTLRCSPKSGHDTVSWYQQALGQGPQFIFQYYEEEERQRGNFPDRFSGHQFPNYSSELNVNALLLGDSALYLCASSGQGSYNEQFFGPGTRLTVL.

Comments on this clone: Read coverage stops 3 residues before the CDR3 terminus; the germline J gene supplies the remainder. This chain links TRBV5-1 with TRBJ2-2, with TRBD1 identical over 7 bases. This CDR3 contains 16 residues. Germline CDR1 is SGHRS and CDR2 is YFSETQ. Losses at the gene ends were 2 bases for V and 0 bases for J; bases not matched to a gene: 4. This chain's CDR3 is CASSFQTGSNTGELFF. The DNA read from the CDR3 is TGCGCCAGCAGCTTCCAGACAGGGTCGAACACCGGGGAG.

Remarks on this clone: The missing CDR3 end, 3 residues past where the read stops, is filled in from the germline J gene. The chain uses TRBV2 and TRBJ1-5, with 9 bases that match TRBD1. CDR3 length equals 15 residues. Germline V gives CDR1 SNHLY, CDR2 FYNNEI. With 7 bases clipped from V and 2 bases from J, the junction kept 6 bases outside the gene matches. The CDR3 DNA, read in part, is TGTGCCAGCACTACAGGGGGCTACGGCAATCAGCCC. Amino acid sequence: CASTTGGYGNQP. The complete CDR3 reads CASTTGGYGNQPQHF. Based on the CDR3 plus reference TRBV2 and TRBJ1-5, the full variable domain is EPEVTQTPSHQVTQMGQEVILRCVPISNHLYFYWYRQILGQKVEFLVSFYNNEISEKSEIFDDQFSVERPDGSNFTLKIRSTKLEDSAMYFCASTTGGYGNQPQHFGDGTRLSIL.

Comments on this clone: The sequence runs out 3 residues before the end of the CDR3; the remainder is reconstructed from the germline J gene. J is TRBJ2-3 and V is TRBV7-3; 10 positions agree with TRBD1. The CDR3 covers 16 residues. The junction had 4 bases not matched to a gene; V was cut back by 4 bases and J by 0 bases. Germline CDR1 is SGHTA and CDR2 is FQGTGA. The CDR3 bases that were read are TGTGCCAGCAGCTGGACAGGGGGTTCAAGCACAGATACG. Translated, it gives CASSWTGGSSTDT. The CDR3 as a whole reads CASSWTGGSSTDTQYF.

A remark on this clone: The CDR3 is cut off 3 residues early in the read; its end comes from the germline J gene. The V and J genes are TRBV7-7 and TRBJ2-2, with 9 bases that match TRBD2. The V gene's germline CDR1 is SSHAT and CDR2 FNYEAQ (reference sequence). Germline trimming cut 5 bases from V and 2 bases from J; bases unmatched to any gene: 12. The CDR3 length is 18 residues. The CDR3 reads CASSPRTAGGYNTGELFF. The covered CDR3 bases are TGTGCCAGCAGCCCCCGTACAGCGGGGGGCTATAACACCGGGGAG.

With regard to this clone: The CDR3 goes on 3 residues after the read ends, and that part is filled in from the germline J gene. V and J are TRBV7-9 and TRBJ1-1, with D unclear. The CDR3 sequence is 11 residues long. V lost 2 bases and J lost 4, with 2 bases in between. CDR1 and CDR2 (germline): SEHNR, FQNEAQ (reference sequence). The CDR3 loop reads CASSLRTEAFF. The CDR3 bases that were read are TGTGCCAGCAGCTTACGCACTGAA. Filled out from reference TRBV7-9 and TRBJ1-1, the complete variable domain reads DTGVSQNPRHKITKRGQNVTFRCDPISEHNRLYWYRQTLGQGPEFLTYFQNEAQLEKSRLLSDRFSAERPKGSFSTLEIQRTEQGDSAMYLCASSLRTEAFFGQGTRLTVV.